This T cell receptor (beta chain) is drawn from a study of blood T cell repertoires in COVID-19. Clones were sequenced by immunoSEQ multiplex PCR, and TCRdb holds only the in-frame ones, with some missing. Among about 58,000 clones listed, around 83% were seen once. The TCR was taken from a human donor in a cohort sampled during active COVID-19. Source material: peripheral blood.

CDR3 sequence reads: CASSPFNRLPGYTF. The DNA for the CDR3 is TGTGCCAGCAGCCCATTCAACCGACTTCCTGGCTACACCTTC. The chain is built from TRBV7-2 and TRBJ1-2; D not certain. Germline V gene sequence: CDR1 SGHTA, CDR2 FQGNSA. The CDR3 contains 14 residues. The V and J ends lost 5 bases and 7 bases respectively, with 17 bases between them.